The subject of this entry is one T cell receptor beta chain. Its target is unknown. This CDR3 comprises 14 residues. Germline V gene lookup returns CDR1 LNHDA and CDR2 SQIVND (reference sequence). Trimming pared 3 bases from V and 2 bases from J, leaving 11 bases between. Generated by immunoSEQ multiplex PCR, the TCRdb table keeps only in-frame clones and is missing some. The repertoire holds roughly 170,000 clones, approximately 90% seen once, with 2.5% to 3.5% in the top ten. The data belong to a study of T cell responses to AZD1222 COVID-19 vaccine. Study-level background: Samples with a second dose at about 4 or about 12 weeks were pooled together. Study-level points and caveats: In all cases, repertoires were sampled only after the peak T cell response. Baseline seropositivity characterized only a handful of AZD1222 recipients. A rise in Spike-specific TCR breadth and depth followed two AZD1222 doses.

The gene calls are TRBV19 and TRBJ2-7; a possible D gene is TRBD1 (6 bases). This material consisted of peripheral blood, taken on day 0 of AZD1222 vaccination. This TCR came from an adult in good health. The CDR3 sequence: CASSIGQNAYEQYF. The CDR3 coding sequence is TGTGCCAGTAGTATCGGACAGAACGCCTACGAGCAGTACTTC.